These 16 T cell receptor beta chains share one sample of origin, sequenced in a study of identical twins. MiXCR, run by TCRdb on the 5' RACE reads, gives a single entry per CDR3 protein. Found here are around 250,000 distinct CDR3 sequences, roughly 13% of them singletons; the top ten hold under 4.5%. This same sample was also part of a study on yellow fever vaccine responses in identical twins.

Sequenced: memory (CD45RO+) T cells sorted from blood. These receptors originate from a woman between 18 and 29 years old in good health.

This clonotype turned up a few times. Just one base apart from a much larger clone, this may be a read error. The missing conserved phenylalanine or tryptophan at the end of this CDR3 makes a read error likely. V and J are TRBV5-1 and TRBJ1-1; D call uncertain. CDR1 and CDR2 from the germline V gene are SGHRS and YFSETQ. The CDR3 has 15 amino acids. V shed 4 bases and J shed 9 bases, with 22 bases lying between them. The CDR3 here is CASSDGLGLSAKAFL. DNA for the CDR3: TGCGCCAGCAGCGACGGCCTCGGACTGAGTGCGAAAGCTTTCCTT.

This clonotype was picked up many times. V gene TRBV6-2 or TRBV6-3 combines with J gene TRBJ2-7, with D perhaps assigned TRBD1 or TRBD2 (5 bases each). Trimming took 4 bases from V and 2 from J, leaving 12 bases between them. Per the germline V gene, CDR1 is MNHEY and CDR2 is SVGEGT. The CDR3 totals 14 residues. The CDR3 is CASSSPGTTYEQYF. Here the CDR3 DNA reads TGTGCCAGCAGTTCCCCGGGGACCACCTACGAGCAGTACTTC.

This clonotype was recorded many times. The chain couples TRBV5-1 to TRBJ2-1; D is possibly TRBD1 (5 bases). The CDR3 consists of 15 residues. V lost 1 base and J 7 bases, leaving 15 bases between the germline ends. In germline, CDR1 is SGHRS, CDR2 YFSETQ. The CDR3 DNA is TGCGCCAGCAGCTTGATGGGGCAGCCAATTAATGAGCAGTTCTTC. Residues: CASSLMGQPINEQFF.

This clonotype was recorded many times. CDR3 sequence: CSVVSASPDTQYF. DNA of the CDR3: TGCAGCGTAGTGTCGGCTAGCCCAGATACGCAGTATTTT. The chain has TRBV29-1 and TRBJ2-3, with D perhaps TRBD2 (5 bases). V was shortened by 6 bases and J by 4 bases, with 14 bases between the two germline ends. The germline V gene encodes CDR1 SQVTM and CDR2 ANQGSEA. The CDR3 is 13 residues long.

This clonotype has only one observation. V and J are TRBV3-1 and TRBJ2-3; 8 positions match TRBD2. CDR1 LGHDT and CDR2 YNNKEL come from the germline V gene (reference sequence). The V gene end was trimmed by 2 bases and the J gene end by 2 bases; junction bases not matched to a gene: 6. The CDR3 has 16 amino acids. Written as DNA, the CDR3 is TGTGCCAGCAGCCAATTCATCGGGGGGGCCACAGATACGCAGTATTTT. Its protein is CASSQFIGGATDTQYF.

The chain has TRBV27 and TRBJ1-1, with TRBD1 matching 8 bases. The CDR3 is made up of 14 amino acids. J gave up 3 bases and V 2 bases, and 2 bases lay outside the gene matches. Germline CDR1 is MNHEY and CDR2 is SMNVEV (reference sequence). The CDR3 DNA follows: TGTGCCAGCAGTTTAACGGACAGGGACACTGAAGCTTTCTTT. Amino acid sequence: CASSLTDRDTEAFF.

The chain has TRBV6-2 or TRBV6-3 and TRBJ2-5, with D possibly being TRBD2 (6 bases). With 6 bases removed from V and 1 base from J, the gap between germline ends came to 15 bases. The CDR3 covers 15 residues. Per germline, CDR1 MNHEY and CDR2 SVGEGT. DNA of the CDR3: TGTGCCAGCAGCCCTCCGGGAGCGCTCCAAGAGACCCAGTACTTC. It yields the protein CASSPPGALQETQYF.

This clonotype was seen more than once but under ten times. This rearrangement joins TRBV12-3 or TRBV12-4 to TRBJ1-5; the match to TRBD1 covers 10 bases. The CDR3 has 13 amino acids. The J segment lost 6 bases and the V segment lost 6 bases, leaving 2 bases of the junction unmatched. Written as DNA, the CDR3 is TGTGCCAGCAGGGGACAGGGGATTCAGCCCCAGCATTTT. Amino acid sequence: CASRGQGIQPQHF.

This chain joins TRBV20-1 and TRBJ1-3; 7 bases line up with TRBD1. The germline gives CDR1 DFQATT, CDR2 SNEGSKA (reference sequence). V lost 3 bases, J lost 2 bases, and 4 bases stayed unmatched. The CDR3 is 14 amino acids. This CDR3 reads CSASTGVTGNTIYF. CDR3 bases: TGCAGTGCTAGCACAGGGGTGACTGGAAACACCATATATTTT.

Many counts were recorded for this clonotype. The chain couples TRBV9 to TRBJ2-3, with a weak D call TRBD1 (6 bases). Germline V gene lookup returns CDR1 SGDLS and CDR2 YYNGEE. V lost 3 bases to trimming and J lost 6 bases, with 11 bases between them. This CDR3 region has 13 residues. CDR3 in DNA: TGTGCCAGCAGCGCGAGACAGGCCGATACGCAGTATTTT. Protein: CASSARQADTQYF.

The CDR3 spells CASSLTGGPAGYTF. The CDR3 DNA reads as TGTGCCAGCAGCTTAACCGGGGGGCCGGCTGGCTACACCTTC. V is TRBV7-2 and J is TRBJ1-2; D may be TRBD1 (6 bases). CDR3 length: 14 amino acids. The germline gives CDR1 SGHTA, CDR2 FQGNSA. The V end lost 2 bases, the J end lost 7 bases, and 14 bases lay between the germline ends. The whole variable domain, remainder taken from reference TRBV7-2 and TRBJ1-2, is GAGVSQSPSNKVTEKGKDVELRCDPISGHTALYWYRQSLGQGLEFLIYFQGNSAPDKSGLPSDRFSAERTGGSVSTLTIQRTQQEDSAVYLCASSLTGGPAGYTFGSGTRLTVV.

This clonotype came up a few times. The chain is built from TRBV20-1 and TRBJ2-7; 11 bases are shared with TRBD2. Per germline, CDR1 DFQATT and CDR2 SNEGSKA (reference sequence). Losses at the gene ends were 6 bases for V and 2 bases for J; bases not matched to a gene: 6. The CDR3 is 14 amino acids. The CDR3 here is CSATTSGNPYEQYF. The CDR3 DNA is TGCAGTGCAACGACTAGCGGGAACCCCTACGAGCAGTACTTC.

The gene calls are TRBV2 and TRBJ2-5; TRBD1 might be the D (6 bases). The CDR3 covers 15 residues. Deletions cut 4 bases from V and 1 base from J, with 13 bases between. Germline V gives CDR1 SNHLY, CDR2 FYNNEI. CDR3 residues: CASSGPGQSQETQYF. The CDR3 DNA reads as TGTGCCAGCAGTGGCCCAGGACAGTCCCAAGAGACCCAGTACTTC.

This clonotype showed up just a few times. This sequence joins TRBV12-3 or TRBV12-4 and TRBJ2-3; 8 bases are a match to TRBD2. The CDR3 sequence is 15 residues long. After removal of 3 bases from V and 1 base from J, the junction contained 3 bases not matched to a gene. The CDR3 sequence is CASSLLTSGTDTQYF. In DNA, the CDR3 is TGTGCCAGCAGTTTGCTGACTAGCGGCACAGATACGCAGTATTTT.

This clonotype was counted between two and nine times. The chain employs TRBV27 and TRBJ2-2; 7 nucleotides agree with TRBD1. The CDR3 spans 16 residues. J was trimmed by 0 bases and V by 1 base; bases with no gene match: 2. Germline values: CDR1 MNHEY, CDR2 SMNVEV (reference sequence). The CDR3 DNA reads TGTGCCAGCAGTTTATGGGGGACAGCGAACACCGGGGAGCTGTTTTTT. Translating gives CASSLWGTANTGELFF.

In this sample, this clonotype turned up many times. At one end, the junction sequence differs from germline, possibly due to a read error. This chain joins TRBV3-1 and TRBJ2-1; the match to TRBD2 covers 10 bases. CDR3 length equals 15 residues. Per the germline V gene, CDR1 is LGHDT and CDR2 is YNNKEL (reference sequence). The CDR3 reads CASTQGLAANNEQFF. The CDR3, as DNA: TGTGCCAGCACCCAAGGACTAGCGGCTAACAATGAGCAGTTCTTC.